This T cell receptor (beta chain) appears in the sequencing data of a study of blood T cells in healthy people across ages. Germline lookup yields CDR1 SGHTA and CDR2 FQGNSA. The CDR3 has 13 residues. The V segment lost 3 bases and the J segment 7 bases; nucleotides outside the gene matches: 3. This clonotype was detected only a few times. Its antigen is currently unknown. A sample-barcoded 5' primer and a J-beta primer mix were used in a second PCR of roughly 7 to 11 cycles. In TCRdb, the 5' RACE reads were re-called with MiXCR into one record per CDR3 protein. The table includes about 1.5 million distinct CDR3 sequences, approximately 43% detected once. Each individual donor underwent a draw of ten milliliters of peripheral blood. Findings and caveats of the study: Per million T cells, the diversity of TCR beta decreased roughly linearly as age advanced. When set beside aged donors, long-lived donors presented more naive CD4+ cells and higher diversity.

Material for sequencing was blood. The chain combines TRBV7-2 with TRBJ2-5; TRBD1 matches 9 bases. The clonotype originates from a woman younger than 35 in good health. This CDR3 reads CASSFDRGGTQYF. The CDR3 nucleotides are TGTGCCAGCAGCTTCGACAGGGGGGGGACCCAGTACTTC.